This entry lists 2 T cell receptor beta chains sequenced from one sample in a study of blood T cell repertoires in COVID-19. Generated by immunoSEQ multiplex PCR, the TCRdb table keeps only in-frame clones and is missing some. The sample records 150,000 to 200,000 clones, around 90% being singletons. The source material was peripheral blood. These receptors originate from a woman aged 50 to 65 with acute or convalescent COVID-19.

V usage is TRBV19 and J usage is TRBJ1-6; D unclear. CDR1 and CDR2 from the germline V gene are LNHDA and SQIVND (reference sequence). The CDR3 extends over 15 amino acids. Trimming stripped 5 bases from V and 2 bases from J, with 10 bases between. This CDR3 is CASSPTSTYNSPLHF. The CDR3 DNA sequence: TGTGCCAGTAGTCCTACTTCCACCTATAATTCACCCCTCCACTTT.

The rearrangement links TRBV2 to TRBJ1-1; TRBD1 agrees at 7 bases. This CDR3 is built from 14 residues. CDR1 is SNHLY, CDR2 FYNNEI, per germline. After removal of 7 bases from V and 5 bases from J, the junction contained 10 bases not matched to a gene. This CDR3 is CASNLQGRRTEAFF. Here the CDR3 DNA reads TGTGCCAGCAATTTACAGGGGAGGAGGACTGAAGCTTTCTTT. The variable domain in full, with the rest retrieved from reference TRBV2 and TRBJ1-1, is EPEVTQTPSHQVTQMGQEVILRCVPISNHLYFYWYRQILGQKVEFLVSFYNNEISEKSEIFDDQFSVERPDGSNFTLKIRSTKLEDSAMYFCASNLQGRRTEAFFGQGTRLTVV.